The TCR beta chain described here comes from a study of cytomegalovirus exposure and HLA in healthy donors. Points from the study as a whole: Compared with the approximately 680-donor mean, an Asian-associated ancestry cluster reportedly had fewer N-insertions, according to a later analysis.

After removal of 6 bases from V and 3 bases from J, the junction contained 8 bases not matched to a gene. Germline V gene sequence: CDR1 SQVTM, CDR2 ANQGSEA. The CDR3 runs to 15 residues. The primer mix had 60 Vbeta and 13 Jbeta primers. The table came from immunoSEQ multiplex PCR; TCRdb's copy has only in-frame clones and leaves some out. The repertoire table contains 100,000 to 150,000 clones. Concerning this clone itself: Its antigen is as yet unknown.

The rearrangement links TRBV29-1 to TRBJ2-7, with 13 bases identical to TRBD2. What was sequenced was PBMCs. The TCR sequence derives from a man in his forties in good health and CMV-seronegative. The DNA of the CDR3 is TGCAGCGTCGCCGGAACTAGCGGGAGGGGCTACGAGCAGTACTTC. Translating gives CSVAGTSGRGYEQYF.